This T cell receptor (beta chain) appears in the sequencing data of a study of blood T cell repertoires in COVID-19. Germline V CDR1 and CDR2: MGHRA, YSYEKL. This CDR3 comprises 14 residues. With 2 bases removed from V and 5 bases from J, the gap between germline ends came to 13 bases. Some clones are missing from TCRdb's copy, which holds only in-frame ones; the method was immunoSEQ multiplex PCR. The sample records approximately 400,000 clones, roughly 86% being singletons. Sequences were obtained from PBMCs or T cells enriched from blood (not recorded which). This receptor was identified in a young man who had recovered from COVID-19. The rearrangement joins TRBV4-1 to TRBJ2-7; D is possibly TRBD2 (5 bases). CDR3 protein: CASSQRGAPNEQYF. The CDR3 nucleotides read TGCGCCAGCAGCCAACGGGGAGCACCAAACGAGCAGTACTTC.